The subject of this entry is one T cell receptor (beta chain). The entry originates in a study of cytomegalovirus exposure and HLA in healthy donors. The data were produced by immunoSEQ multiplex PCR, yet TCRdb's version contains in-frame clones alone and is incomplete. This sample has about 110,000 clones, with 85% to 90% found just once. The germline CDR1 and CDR2 sequences are MGHRA and YSYEKL. The CDR3 runs to 15 residues. V dropped 0 bases and J dropped 2 bases, with 9 bases sitting between them. This sequence originates from a woman in her twenties or thirties in good health and CMV-seropositive. V gene TRBV4-1 combines with J gene TRBJ2-3; D gene uncertain. Sequenced sample: PBMCs. The CDR3 sequence is CASSQDTWATDTQYF. In nucleotides, the CDR3 is TGCGCCAGCAGCCAAGATACCTGGGCCACAGATACGCAGTATTTT.